The 28 T cell receptor beta chains given below trace back to one sample, sequenced in a study of cytomegalovirus exposure and HLA in healthy donors. Amplification used 60 Vbeta primers and 13 Jbeta primers. Libraries were prepared by immunoSEQ multiplex PCR; TCRdb keeps only in-frame clonotypes and omits some of them. The repertoire consists of 130,000 to 150,000 clones, with 79% occurring once and the leading ten covering less than 8%. What was sequenced was PBMCs. The source is a middle-aged woman in good health and CMV-seropositive.

The rearrangement joins TRBV18 to TRBJ1-4, with 8 nucleotides matching TRBD1. The CDR3 is 15 amino acids. Germline V gives CDR1 KGHSH, CDR2 LQKENI. J lost 4 bases, V lost 3 bases, and 4 bases had no gene match. The CDR3 sequence is CASSPPGGVNEKLFF. CDR3 bases: TGTGCCAGCTCACCGCCAGGGGGCGTTAATGAAAAACTGTTTTTT.

This chain's CDR3 is CASSLVGDNQPQHF. DNA of the CDR3: TGTGCCAGCAGCTTAGTCGGGGATAATCAGCCCCAGCATTTT. This chain joins TRBV13 and TRBJ1-5, with D uncertain. The V end was cut by 1 base, the J end by 4 bases, with 8 bases between. Germline assignment: CDR1 PRHDT and CDR2 FYEKMQ (reference sequence). The CDR3 has 14 amino acids.

This rearrangement joins TRBV2 to TRBJ1-2; D possibly corresponds to TRBD1 (6 bases). Trimming removed 8 bases at V and 6 bases at J, with 22 bases between. The CDR3 has 15 amino acids. CDR1 SNHLY and CDR2 FYNNEI come from the germline V gene. The CDR3 protein is CASGRYRDDRNGYTF. The CDR3 DNA follows: TGTGCCAGCGGGAGATACAGGGACGACAGAAATGGCTACACCTTC.

This chain uses TRBV27 with TRBJ1-6; TRBD1 agrees at 8 bases. Germline CDR1 is MNHEY and CDR2 is SMNVEV (reference sequence). The CDR3 spans 14 residues. With V trimmed by 7 bases and J by 9 bases, 8 bases remained unmatched. The CDR3 loop is CASTPDRGSSPLHF. For the CDR3, the DNA is TGTGCCAGCACACCAGACAGGGGAAGTTCACCCCTCCACTTT.

The chain has TRBV6-6 and TRBJ2-7; 9 positions match TRBD1. The CDR3 loop spans 14 amino acids. Germline CDR1 and CDR2: MNHNY and SVGAGI (reference sequence). J was trimmed by 0 bases and V by 6 bases; bases with no gene match: 3. The CDR3 protein is CASRRDRDSYEQYF. As DNA, the CDR3 is TGTGCCAGCAGGCGGGACAGGGACTCCTACGAGCAGTACTTC.

The chain recombines TRBV7-9 with TRBJ1-2; 8 nucleotides line up with TRBD1. CDR1 SEHNR and CDR2 FQNEAQ come from the germline V gene (reference sequence). This CDR3 contains 16 residues. V lost 0 bases and J lost 4; bases outside the gene matches: 7. The CDR3 DNA reads TGTGCCAGCAGCTTAGCGAGGGGGACAGGAGCCTATGGCTACACCTTC. It codes for CASSLARGTGAYGYTF.

The V call is TRBV5-1, the J call TRBJ1-2, with a weak D call TRBD1 (5 bases). Germline loops: CDR1 SGHRS, CDR2 YFSETQ. The CDR3 loop spans 14 amino acids. Trimming shortened V by 0 bases and J by 0 bases, and 6 bases separated the two germline ends. The CDR3 bases are TGCGCCAGCAGCTTGGGGGGCCCTAACTATGGCTACACCTTC. Translated: CASSLGGPNYGYTF.

The V call is TRBV6-5, the J call TRBJ2-7; D may be TRBD1 (6 bases). CDR1 is MNHEY, CDR2 SVGAGI, per germline. V was shortened by 5 bases and J by 6 bases, with 17 bases between the two germline ends. There are 14 residues in the CDR3. The chain's CDR3 is CASSKPDRNSEQYF. The DNA for the CDR3 is TGTGCCAGCAGTAAACCCGACAGGAACTCCGAGCAGTACTTC.

This chain links TRBV7-9 with TRBJ1-4, with 10 nucleotides matching TRBD1. The CDR3 covers 15 residues. From germline, CDR1 is SEHNR and CDR2 FQNEAQ (reference sequence). The J segment lost 8 bases and the V segment lost 4 bases, leaving 7 bases of the junction unmatched. This CDR3 reads CASSSRQGAGEKLFF. The DNA for the CDR3 is TGTGCCAGCAGCTCGCGACAGGGGGCAGGGGAAAAACTGTTTTTT.

The rearrangement joins TRBV5-1 to TRBJ2-7; D not certain. The CDR3 is 13 residues long. Trimming removed 4 bases from V and 7 bases from J, with 15 bases in between. Germline lookup yields CDR1 SGHRS and CDR2 YFSETQ. The chain's CDR3 is CASSATELGEQYF. The CDR3 nucleotides are TGCGCCAGCAGCGCTACAGAATTAGGAGAGCAGTACTTC.

The chain carries TRBV10-2 and TRBJ1-4, with TRBD1 as a possible D gene (6 bases). V was clipped by 3 bases and J by 8 bases, with 13 bases between them. CDR3 size: 14 residues. The germline V gene has CDR1 WSHSY and CDR2 SAAADI. The CDR3 is CASSEQGGREKLFF. The CDR3 coding sequence is TGCGCCAGCAGTGAACAGGGAGGGAGGGAAAAACTGTTTTTT.

In this sample, this clone turned up once. The V and J genes are TRBV6-5 and TRBJ1-2; D remains unclear. The CDR3 extends over 13 amino acids. V dropped 6 bases and J dropped 0 bases, with 8 bases sitting between them. Germline V gene data show CDR1 as MNHEY and CDR2 as SVGAGI. CDR3 coding DNA: TGTGCCAGCAGCTATATAGCTAACTATGGCTACACCTTC. This codes for CASSYIANYGYTF.

The chain uses TRBV29-1 and TRBJ1-4; possible D gene TRBD1, 5 bases. The CDR3 consists of 15 residues. Trimming removed 0 bases from V and 6 bases from J, with 14 bases in between. Germline CDR1 SQVTM, CDR2 ANQGSEA. The chain's CDR3 is CSVEDEWGGDEKLFF. The CDR3 bases are TGCAGCGTTGAAGATGAGTGGGGAGGGGATGAAAAACTGTTTTTT.

This chain joins TRBV6-5 and TRBJ2-2; the D gene is possibly TRBD1 (6 bases). There are 15 residues in the CDR3. CDR1 and CDR2 from the germline V gene are MNHEY and SVGAGI. V dropped 5 bases and J dropped 0 bases, with 10 bases sitting between them. The DNA of the CDR3 is TGTGCCAGCAGTCGGGGACACTCGAACACCGGGGAGCTGTTTTTT. This codes for CASSRGHSNTGELFF.

The V and J genes are TRBV5-4 and TRBJ2-7, with TRBD1 matching over 7 bases. J was trimmed by 1 base and V by 4 bases; bases with no gene match: 11. This CDR3 region has 16 residues. Germline V gene data show CDR1 as SGHNT and CDR2 as YYREEE (reference sequence). The CDR3 sequence is CASSDPGGHGSYEQYF. In nucleotides, the CDR3 is TGTGCCAGCAGCGACCCAGGGGGTCATGGTTCCTACGAGCAGTACTTC.

The chain joins TRBV5-4 to TRBJ2-7; 12 nucleotides match TRBD2. This CDR3 region has 15 residues. V shed 3 bases and J 6 bases; nucleotides not matched to a gene: 7. Germline assignment: CDR1 SGHNT and CDR2 YYREEE (reference sequence). CDR3 amino acids: CASSSKRTSGVEQYF. CDR3 nucleotide sequence: TGTGCCAGCAGCTCCAAGAGGACTAGCGGGGTCGAGCAGTACTTC.

This chain connects TRBV5-1 to TRBJ2-1, with TRBD1 matching over 7 bases. Germline V gene sequence: CDR1 SGHRS, CDR2 YFSETQ. Unmatched junction bases numbered 12, after V lost 7 bases and J lost 5 bases. The CDR3 contains 15 residues. This chain's CDR3 is CASRSQGQKNNEQFF. CDR3 coding DNA: TGCGCCAGCCGCTCCCAGGGACAGAAGAACAATGAGCAGTTCTTC.

The V call is TRBV19, the J call TRBJ1-4, with TRBD1 as a possible D gene (6 bases). Germline CDR1 reads LNHDA; CDR2 reads SQIVND (reference sequence). Trimming pared 6 bases from V and 3 bases from J, leaving 14 bases between. The CDR3 runs 15 residues. The CDR3 sequence: CASRTLEGANEKLFF. The CDR3 nucleotides read TGTGCCAGTAGGACCCTAGAGGGGGCTAATGAAAAACTGTTTTTT.

The J gene is TRBJ1-4, the V gene TRBV6-6, with TRBD1 matching 8 bases. V was clipped by 4 bases and J by 6 bases; unmatched bases: 7. CDR3 size: 15 residues. Germline CDR1 and CDR2: MNHNY and SVGAGI (reference sequence). CDR3 residues: CASSSGQGIYEKLFF. The CDR3 bases are TGTGCCAGCAGTTCCGGACAGGGAATTTATGAAAAACTGTTTTTT.

V and J are TRBV5-1 and TRBJ2-5; TRBD2 matches 8 bases. Germline V gene sequence: CDR1 SGHRS, CDR2 YFSETQ. This CDR3 is 16 amino acids long. V lost 0 bases, J lost 0 bases, and 4 bases stayed unmatched. Here the CDR3 DNA reads TGCGCCAGCAGCTTGGGCTTAGCGGGGTACCAAGAGACCCAGTACTTC. This gives the protein CASSLGLAGYQETQYF. The full variable domain, completed using reference TRBV5-1 and TRBJ2-5, is KAGVTQTPRYLIKTRGQQVTLSCSPISGHRSVSWYQQTPGQGLQFLFEYFSETQRNKGNFPGRFSGRQFSNSRSEMNVSTLELGDSALYLCASSLGLAGYQETQYFGPGTRLLVL.

The chain combines TRBV7-3 with TRBJ2-2; possibly TRBD2 for D (6 bases). The CDR3 has 15 amino acids. The ends were cut back, 5 bases at V and 6 bases at J, with 16 bases in the middle. Germline loops: CDR1 SGHTA, CDR2 FQGTGA. CDR3 bases: TGTGCCAGCAGCCCCGAGGGACTGAGACCCGGGGAGCTGTTTTTT. This translates into CASSPEGLRPGELFF.

The chain recombines TRBV7-9 with TRBJ1-2; 11 positions match TRBD1. The J segment lost 12 bases and the V segment lost 5 bases, leaving 17 bases of the junction unmatched. Germline CDR1 and CDR2: SEHNR and FQNEAQ (reference sequence). The CDR3 has 16 residues. The CDR3 DNA follows: TGTGCCAGCAGCCGCCAAGGACAGGGGGCCGCGTGGGGCCACACCTTC. Its translation: CASSRQGQGAAWGHTF. Using reference TRBV7-9 and TRBJ1-2 for the parts outside the CDR3, the full variable domain is DTGVSQNPRHKITKRGQNVTFRCDPISEHNRLYWYRQTLGQGPEFLTYFQNEAQLEKSRLLSDRFSAERPKGSFSTLEIQRTEQGDSAMYLCASSRQGQGAAWGHTFGSGTRLTVV.

The chain couples TRBV19 to TRBJ1-1; a possible D gene is TRBD1 (6 bases). Between the trimmed V and J ends, which lost 4 bases and 1 base, there was a span of 25 bases. From germline, CDR1 is LNHDA and CDR2 SQIVND (reference sequence). This CDR3 region has 19 residues. The CDR3 DNA reads TGTGCCAGTAGTACCGGCCCTAGCAGGGCACGGGGGGCGAACACTGAAGCTTTCTTT. It specifies CASSTGPSRARGANTEAFF.

The chain joins TRBV19 to TRBJ1-4; 8 bases fit TRBD1. Germline V gene sequence: CDR1 LNHDA, CDR2 SQIVND (reference sequence). Losses at the gene ends were 3 bases for V and 7 bases for J; bases not matched to a gene: 7. The CDR3 runs 15 residues. CDR3 sequence: CASSIWGQAGEKLFF. In DNA form, the CDR3 reads TGTGCCAGTAGTATCTGGGGACAGGCTGGTGAAAAACTGTTTTTT.

The chain couples TRBV7-9 to TRBJ2-7, with 10 bases identical to TRBD1. CDR1 SEHNR and CDR2 FQNEAQ come from the germline V gene (reference sequence). The CDR3 is 14 amino acids. V lost 4 bases to trimming and J lost 7 bases; unmatched junction nucleotides: 7. In DNA, the CDR3 is TGTGCCAGCAGCTGGGACAGGGGCTCTGGTGAGCAGTACTTC. Protein product: CASSWDRGSGEQYF.

The chain has TRBV2 and TRBJ2-3; 14 bases align to TRBD2. The trim removed 7 bases at V and 0 bases at J, leaving 6 bases unmatched. The CDR3 runs to 17 residues. Germline V gene data show CDR1 as SNHLY and CDR2 as FYNNEI. The chain's CDR3 is CASIQTSGGVSTDTQYF. The CDR3 DNA follows: TGTGCCAGCATACAGACTAGCGGGGGGGTAAGCACAGATACGCAGTATTTT.

This clone has a handful of counts. J is TRBJ1-1 and V is TRBV1; TRBD1 is the table's D call and was not checked against the DNA. TRBV1 is a documented pseudogene. The CDR3 contains 16 residues. The CDR3 protein is CTSSQDVGQLNTEAFF. DNA of the CDR3: TGCACCAGCAGCCAAGATGTAGGACAGCTGAACACTGAAGCTTTCTTT.

The chain is built from TRBV2 and TRBJ2-7, with a possible D match to TRBD1 (5 bases). V gave up 5 bases and J gave up 9 bases, with 11 bases separating them. Germline V gives CDR1 SNHLY, CDR2 FYNNEI. CDR3 length: 11 residues. The chain's CDR3 is CASSLGVGQYF. The CDR3 DNA sequence: TGTGCCAGCAGTTTAGGGGTTGGGCAGTACTTC.